These 23 T cell receptor beta chains originate from one sample sequenced in a study of response to subunit inactivated influenza vaccine listed by TCRdb under 2018. The protocol used for the library was RT-PCR. Instrument used: Illumina HiSeq 2500. The raw public data were reprocessed by TCRdb itself: fastp quality trimming at Q25, MiXCR clonotype calling, in-frame beta chains only. A single entry per CDR3 protein holds the most common genes and DNA from its merged rows. For this sample the table gives hundreds of thousands of distinct CDR3 sequences, of which 9% to 15% were detected only once. Jointly, the top ten make up 7.8% of the sample. The sequences come from non-naive T cells sorted from PBMCs, collected 14 days before vaccination. The sample's cell subset or site, from its label and the paper: memory T cell fraction. The origin of the receptors is a man aged 45-60 years who received an inactivated influenza vaccine. Donor details come from another sample of the same person, matched by shared clones.

This clonotype was seen only once. CDR3 residues: CASSWDRSGEQYF. CDR3 DNA sequence: TGTGCCAGCAGCTGGGACCGCAGTGGCGAGCAGTACTTC. The chain joins TRBV7-2 to TRBJ2-7; either TRBD1 or TRBD2 may fit D (5 bases each). The germline gives CDR1 SGHTA, CDR2 FQGNSA. The V end lost 4 bases, the J end lost 6 bases, and 13 bases lay between the germline ends. This CDR3 region has 13 residues.

The rearrangement links TRBV4-1 to TRBJ1-5; D is unclear. The CDR3 has 15 residues. Trimming stripped 0 bases from V and 10 bases from J, with 16 bases between. Germline V lookup: CDR1 MGHRA, CDR2 YSYEKL. CDR3 sequence: CASSQELIVSSPQHF. The CDR3 DNA sequence: TGCGCCAGCAGCCAAGAGTTGATAGTTTCCAGCCCCCAGCATTTT.

This clonotype was observed a handful of times. The chain has TRBV5-1 and TRBJ1-2; D is possibly TRBD1 (6 bases). V lost 0 bases to trimming and J lost 6 bases, with 12 bases between them. This CDR3 has 14 amino acids. CDR1 is SGHRS and CDR2 is YFSETQ in the germline V gene. CDR3 bases: TGCGCCAGCAGCTTGGGTAACAGGGACCATGGCTACACCTTC. It specifies CASSLGNRDHGYTF. Drawing the rest from reference TRBV5-1 and TRBJ1-2, the complete variable domain is KAGVTQTPRYLIKTRGQQVTLSCSPISGHRSVSWYQQTPGQGLQFLFEYFSETQRNKGNFPGRFSGRQFSNSRSEMNVSTLELGDSALYLCASSLGNRDHGYTFGSGTRLTVV.

This rearrangement joins TRBV20-1 to TRBJ2-7, with 7 bases fitting TRBD1. The CDR3 is made up of 13 amino acids. V lost 0 bases, J lost 7 bases, and 6 bases stayed unmatched. Looked up from germline, CDR1 is DFQATT and CDR2 is SNEGSKA (reference sequence). The CDR3: CSARDQAGGEQYF. The DNA of the CDR3 is TGCAGTGCTAGAGATCAGGCAGGGGGTGAGCAGTACTTC.

This clonotype occurred a few times. DNA of the CDR3: TGTGCCAGCAGCTTATATTCAGGGCAAGAGACCCAGTACTTC. Encoded protein: CASSLYSGQETQYF. The genes are TRBV7-9 and TRBJ2-5, with D possibly matching TRBD1 (5 bases). This CDR3 contains 14 residues. V was cut by 2 bases and J by 2 bases, with 9 bases left in between. Per the germline V gene, CDR1 is SEHNR and CDR2 is FQNEAQ (reference sequence).

Only a few counts were recorded for this clonotype. The gene calls are TRBV7-9 and TRBJ2-2; D uncertain. Germline V gene data show CDR1 as SEHNR and CDR2 as FQNEAQ (reference sequence). The V and J ends lost 6 bases and 1 base respectively, with 9 bases between them. The CDR3 is 14 amino acids. The CDR3 protein is CASRHSGNTGELFF. The DNA of the CDR3 is TGTGCCAGCAGACATTCGGGGAACACCGGGGAGCTGTTTTTT.

This clonotype turned up a few times. CDR3 bases: TGCGCCAGCAGCTTCCGACTAGCGGACGAACCCGGGGAGCTGTTTTTT. Its translation is CASSFRLADEPGELFF. This sequence joins TRBV5-1 and TRBJ2-2, with 9 bases matching TRBD2. Unmatched junction bases numbered 8, after V lost 2 bases and J lost 6 bases. The CDR3 has 16 residues. The germline CDR1 and CDR2 sequences are SGHRS and YFSETQ.

This clonotype has ten or more counts. This sequence joins TRBV5-1 and TRBJ2-2; TRBD2 might be the D (6 bases). Trimming took off 3 bases at V and 2 bases at J, with 26 bases between the two ends. This CDR3 contains 20 residues. Germline CDR1 is SGHRS and CDR2 is YFSETQ. In nucleotides, the CDR3 is TGCGCCAGCAGCTCCCCGGGACTGCCCTTCCCCTCAACAAACACCGGGGAGCTGTTTTTT. It encodes CASSSPGLPFPSTNTGELFF.

This clonotype was recorded many times. The J gene is TRBJ2-1, the V gene TRBV12-3 or TRBV12-4; 8 nucleotides line up with TRBD1. The trim removed 1 base at V and 3 bases at J, leaving 2 bases unmatched. This CDR3 region has 15 residues. The CDR3 sequence: CASSLGGTGYNEQFF. For the CDR3, the DNA is TGTGCCAGCAGTTTAGGTGGGACAGGCTACAATGAGCAGTTCTTC.

The V and J genes are TRBV11-2 and TRBJ2-3, with D unclear. This CDR3 comprises 19 residues. The V end lost 5 bases, the J end lost 2 bases, and 26 bases lay between the germline ends. Germline V gene data show CDR1 as SGHAT and CDR2 as FQNNGV. The CDR3 DNA follows: TGTGCCAGCAGCGCATCAGTTCCGCGAAGCCCGTCGAACACAGATACGCAGTATTTT. It translates to CASSASVPRSPSNTDTQYF.

The chain recombines TRBV4-2 with TRBJ2-7; D is uncertain. Trimming cost V 2 bases and J 3 bases, with 8 bases left between them. This CDR3 comprises 13 residues. Germline values: CDR1 LGHNA, CDR2 YNFKEQ. CDR3 DNA: TGTGCCAGCAGCCAATTCCTGAACTACGAGCAGTACTTC. This gives the protein CASSQFLNYEQYF.

This clonotype was counted a few times. The V and J genes are TRBV30 and TRBJ1-2; 8 bases line up with TRBD1. The ends lost 5 bases at V and 4 bases at J; junction bases unmatched: 9. The CDR3 is made up of 14 amino acids. CDR1 and CDR2 from the germline V gene are GTSNPN and SVGIG (reference sequence). The CDR3 spells CAWDPQGGSYGYTF. The CDR3 region has the DNA TGTGCCTGGGATCCACAGGGGGGCAGCTATGGCTACACCTTC.

This clonotype was observed a few times. The CDR3 loop reads CASSPNTGSLGPLHF. The DNA for the CDR3 is TGTGCCAGCAGCCCTAATACAGGTTCCCTCGGACCCCTCCACTTT. The chain combines TRBV12-3 or TRBV12-4 with TRBJ1-6; maybe TRBD1 (5 bases). CDR3 length: 15 residues. The germline V and J ends were trimmed by 6 bases and 12 bases, with 21 bases remaining between them.

The J gene is TRBJ2-3, the V gene TRBV4-2; D is perhaps TRBD1 (6 bases). CDR3 length: 15 residues. Looked up from germline, CDR1 is LGHNA and CDR2 is YNFKEQ. Trimming removed 1 base at V and 2 bases at J, with 10 bases between. CDR3: CASSQGAGDTDTQYF. The DNA of the CDR3 is TGTGCCAGCAGCCAAGGGGCAGGGGACACAGATACGCAGTATTTT.

V gene TRBV28 combines with J gene TRBJ2-6; D is uncertain. The V and J ends lost 2 bases and 2 bases respectively, with 7 bases between them. The CDR3 is made up of 15 amino acids. Germline lookup yields CDR1 MDHEN and CDR2 SYDVKM. The CDR3 coding sequence is TGTGCCAGCAGTTTACCCCGGGCTGGGGCCAACGTCCTGACTTTC. This translates into CASSLPRAGANVLTF.

This clonotype was seen a few times. The rearrangement links TRBV20-1 to TRBJ2-5, with 8 nucleotides matching TRBD2. V lost 0 bases, J lost 5 bases, and 23 bases stayed unmatched. The germline V gene has CDR1 DFQATT and CDR2 SNEGSKA (reference sequence). The CDR3 sequence is 20 residues long. The DNA for the CDR3 is TGCAGTGCTAGAGATCATATCAGGGGATTGGGACTAGGGGAACGGGAGACCCAGTACTTC. Translating gives CSARDHIRGLGLGERETQYF.

The chain has TRBV5-1 and TRBJ1-1; 7 nucleotides align to TRBD1. Germline V gene data show CDR1 as SGHRS and CDR2 as YFSETQ. J lost 4 bases, V lost 4 bases, and 7 bases had no gene match. This CDR3 is 14 amino acids long. CDR3 sequence: CASSRQGRSTEAFF. The CDR3 DNA reads as TGCGCCAGCAGCCGACAGGGAAGGAGCACTGAAGCTTTCTTT.

At least ten counts were recorded for this clonotype. The V gene is TRBV7-8, the J gene TRBJ1-3; D might be TRBD1 (6 bases). Germline loops: CDR1 SGHVS, CDR2 FQNEAQ. V was pared by 1 base and J by 3 bases, with 13 bases between. This CDR3 region has 16 residues. The CDR3 sequence is CASSLVPGAYGNTIYF. The CDR3 nucleotides read TGTGCCAGCAGCTTAGTTCCGGGGGCGTATGGAAACACCATATATTTT.

In this sample, this clonotype turned up many times. The rearrangement uses TRBV15 and TRBJ2-1, with 12 bases that match TRBD2. Germline CDR1 is LNHNV and CDR2 is YYDKDF (reference sequence). V gave up 2 bases and J gave up 10 bases; unmatched junction bases: 6. The CDR3 is 15 amino acids. CDR3 amino acids: CATSRRLAGESEQFF. The CDR3 bases are TGTGCCACCAGCAGAAGACTAGCGGGAGAGTCGGAGCAGTTCTTC.

This clonotype has just a few counts. V usage is TRBV6-1 and J usage is TRBJ1-6, with TRBD1 identical over 9 bases. V shed 6 bases, J shed 6 bases, and the junction held 9 bases outside the gene matches. CDR3 length: 16 amino acids. Germline loops: CDR1 MNHNS, CDR2 SASEGT. CDR3 protein: CASSITGGVFNSPLHF. CDR3 nucleotides: TGTGCCAGCAGCATTACAGGGGGCGTTTTTAATTCACCCCTCCACTTT.

The chain combines TRBV11-2 with TRBJ2-3, with a possible D match to TRBD1 (6 bases). Germline CDR1 reads SGHAT; CDR2 reads FQNNGV. The CDR3 totals 11 residues. Between the trimmed V and J ends, which lost 5 bases and 8 bases, there was a span of 8 bases. In DNA, the CDR3 is TGTGCCAGCAGCCGCAGGGGTACGCAGTATTTT. Its protein product is CASSRRGTQYF.

This clonotype was observed a handful of times. The chain uses TRBV18 and TRBJ1-1, with D possibly TRBD1 on 5 matching bases. V dropped 1 base and J dropped 1 base, with 10 bases sitting between them. The germline V gene has CDR1 KGHSH and CDR2 LQKENI. This CDR3 comprises 15 residues. CDR3 loop: CASSPLGEGNTEAFF. The CDR3 DNA sequence: TGTGCCAGCTCACCACTGGGGGAGGGGAACACTGAAGCTTTCTTT.

Turning to this clonotype: A much larger clone lies one base from this, so it may be a read error. The chain joins TRBV28 to TRBJ1-1; possible D gene TRBD1, 5 bases. V shed 6 bases and J shed 5 bases, with 19 bases lying between them. This CDR3 has 15 residues. The germline gives CDR1 MDHEN, CDR2 SYDVKM. The CDR3 region is CASSLLSQGETEAFF. The CDR3 nucleotides read TGTGCCAGCAGCCTCTTGAGTCAGGGAGAGACTGAAGCTTTCTTT.